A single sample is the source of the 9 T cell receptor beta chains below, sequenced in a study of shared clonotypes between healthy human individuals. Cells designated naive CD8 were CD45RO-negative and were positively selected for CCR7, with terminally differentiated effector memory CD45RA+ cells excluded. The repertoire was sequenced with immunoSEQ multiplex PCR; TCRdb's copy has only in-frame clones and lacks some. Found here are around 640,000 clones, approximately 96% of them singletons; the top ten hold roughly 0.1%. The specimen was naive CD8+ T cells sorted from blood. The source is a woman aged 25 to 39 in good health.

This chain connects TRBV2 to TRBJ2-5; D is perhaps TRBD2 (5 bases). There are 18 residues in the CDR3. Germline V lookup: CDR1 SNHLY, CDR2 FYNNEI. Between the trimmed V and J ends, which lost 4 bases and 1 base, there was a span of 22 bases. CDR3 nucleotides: TGTGCCAGCAGTGGTCGGGTTAGCGCGATCCCCTCCCAAGAGACCCAGTACTTC. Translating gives CASSGRVSAIPSQETQYF.

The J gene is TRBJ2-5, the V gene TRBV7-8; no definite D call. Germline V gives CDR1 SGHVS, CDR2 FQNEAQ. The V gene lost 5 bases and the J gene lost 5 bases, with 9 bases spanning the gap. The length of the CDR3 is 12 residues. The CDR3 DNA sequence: TGTGCCAGCAGCCCGCCGAGGGAGACCCAGTACTTC. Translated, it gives CASSPPRETQYF.

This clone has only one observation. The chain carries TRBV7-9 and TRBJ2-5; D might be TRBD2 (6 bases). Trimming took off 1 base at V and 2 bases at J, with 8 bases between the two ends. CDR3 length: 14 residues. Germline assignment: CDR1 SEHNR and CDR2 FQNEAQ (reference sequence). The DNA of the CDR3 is TGTGCCAGCAGCTTAGAGGGACTTCAAGAGACCCAGTACTTC. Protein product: CASSLEGLQETQYF.

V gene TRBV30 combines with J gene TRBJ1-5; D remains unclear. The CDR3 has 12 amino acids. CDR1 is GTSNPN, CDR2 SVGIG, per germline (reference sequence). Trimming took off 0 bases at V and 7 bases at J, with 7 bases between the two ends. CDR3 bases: TGTGCCTGGAGTGTAGCTGGCCAGCCCCAGCATTTT. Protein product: CAWSVAGQPQHF.

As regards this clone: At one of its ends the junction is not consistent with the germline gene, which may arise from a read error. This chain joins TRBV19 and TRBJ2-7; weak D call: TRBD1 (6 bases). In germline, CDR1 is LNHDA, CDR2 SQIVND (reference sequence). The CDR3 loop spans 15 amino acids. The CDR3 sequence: CASSIVLDSYYEQYF. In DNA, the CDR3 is TGTGCCAGTAGCATAGTGTTGGACAGCTATTACGAGCAGTACTTC.

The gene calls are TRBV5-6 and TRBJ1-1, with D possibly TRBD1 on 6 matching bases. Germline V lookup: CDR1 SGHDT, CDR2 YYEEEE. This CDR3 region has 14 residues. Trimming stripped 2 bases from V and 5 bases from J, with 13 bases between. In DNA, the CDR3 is TGTGCCAGCAGCTTATCAGGGGCCCGGACTGAAGCTTTCTTT. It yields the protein CASSLSGARTEAFF.

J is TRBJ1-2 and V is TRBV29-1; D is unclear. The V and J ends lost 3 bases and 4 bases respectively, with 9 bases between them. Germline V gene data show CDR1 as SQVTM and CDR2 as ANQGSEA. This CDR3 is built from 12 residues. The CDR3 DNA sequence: TGCAGCGTTGAGTACAGCCTCTATGGCTACACCTTC. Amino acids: CSVEYSLYGYTF.

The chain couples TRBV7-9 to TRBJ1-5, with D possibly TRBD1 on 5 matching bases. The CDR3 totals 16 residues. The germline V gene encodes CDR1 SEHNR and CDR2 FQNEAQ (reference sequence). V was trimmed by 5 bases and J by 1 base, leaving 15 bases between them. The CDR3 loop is CASSHGGAISNQPQHF. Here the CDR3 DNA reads TGTGCCAGCAGCCACGGAGGGGCAATAAGCAATCAGCCCCAGCATTTT.

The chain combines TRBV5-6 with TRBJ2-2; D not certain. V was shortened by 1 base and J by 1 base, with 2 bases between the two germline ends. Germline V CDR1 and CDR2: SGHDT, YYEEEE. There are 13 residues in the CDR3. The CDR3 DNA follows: TGTGCCAGCAGCTTGAAGAACACCGGGGAGCTGTTTTTT. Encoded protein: CASSLKNTGELFF. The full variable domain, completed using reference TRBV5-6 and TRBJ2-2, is DAGVTQSPTHLIKTRGQQVTLRCSPKSGHDTVSWYQQALGQGPQFIFQYYEEEERQRGNFPDRFSGHQFPNYSSELNVNALLLGDSALYLCASSLKNTGELFFGEGSRLTVL.